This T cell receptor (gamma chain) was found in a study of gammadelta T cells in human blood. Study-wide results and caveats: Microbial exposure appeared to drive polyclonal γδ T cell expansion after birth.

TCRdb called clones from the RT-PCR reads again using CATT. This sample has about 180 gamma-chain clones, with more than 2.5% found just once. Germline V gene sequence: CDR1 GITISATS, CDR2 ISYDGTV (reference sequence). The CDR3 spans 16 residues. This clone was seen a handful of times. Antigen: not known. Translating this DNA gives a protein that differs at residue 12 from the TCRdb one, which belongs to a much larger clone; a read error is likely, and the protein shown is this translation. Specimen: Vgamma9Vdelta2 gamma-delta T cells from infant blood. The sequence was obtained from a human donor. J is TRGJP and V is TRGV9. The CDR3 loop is CALWEVLELGKNIKVF. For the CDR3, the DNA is TGTGCCTTGTGGGAGGTGCTCGAGTTGGGCAAAAATATCAAGGTATTT.